This entry features one TCR beta chain sequence. The data belong to a study of blood T cell repertoires in COVID-19. As for the study in general: Samples came from the United States, Italy and Spain, spanning acute and convalescent COVID-19.

This CDR3 region has 16 residues. V shed 3 bases and J 2 bases; nucleotides not matched to a gene: 5. Germline CDR1 LNHDA, CDR2 SQIVND (reference sequence). Assay: immunoSEQ multiplex PCR; the TCRdb copy retains only in-frame clones and omits some. The sample records fewer than 200,000 clones, about 80% being singletons. This receptor was identified in a man aged 55 to 70 with acute or convalescent COVID-19. The specimen sequenced was peripheral blood. The chain has TRBV19 and TRBJ1-3, with 9 bases matching TRBD1. This CDR3 is CASSISGQGPGNTIYF. DNA for the CDR3: TGTGCCAGTAGTATCTCGGGACAGGGCCCTGGAAACACCATATATTTT.